The subject of this entry is one TCR beta chain. Its antigen is unknown. Researchers ran the PCR with 60 Vbeta and 13 Jbeta primers. Profiling relied on immunoSEQ multiplex PCR, and the TCRdb table lists in-frame clones only, not all of them. This sample carries more than 150,000 clones, over 80% of them seen once, and the ten largest clones take 1.3% to 1.5%. This entry belongs to a study of cytomegalovirus exposure and HLA in healthy donors. Study results and limitations: Presence/absence analyses treated sequencing depth as roughly uniform across donors. Some TCR beta chains (164 of them) were listed as cytomegalovirus-associated. What a later analysis reportedly showed was that an Asian-associated ancestry cluster had fewer N-insertions than the 666-donor mean.

Germline V gene lookup returns CDR1 GTSNPN and CDR2 SVGIG (reference sequence). The CDR3 sequence is 14 residues long. J was trimmed by 3 bases and V by 4 bases; bases with no gene match: 5. Sequenced input: PBMCs. The rearrangement joins TRBV30 to TRBJ1-2, with 10 positions matching TRBD1. The origin of this receptor is a girl between 10 and 17 years old in good health and CMV-seropositive. The CDR3 coding sequence is TGTGCCTGGACCCCGGGACAGGGGTACTATGGCTACACCTTC. Its translation: CAWTPGQGYYGYTF.